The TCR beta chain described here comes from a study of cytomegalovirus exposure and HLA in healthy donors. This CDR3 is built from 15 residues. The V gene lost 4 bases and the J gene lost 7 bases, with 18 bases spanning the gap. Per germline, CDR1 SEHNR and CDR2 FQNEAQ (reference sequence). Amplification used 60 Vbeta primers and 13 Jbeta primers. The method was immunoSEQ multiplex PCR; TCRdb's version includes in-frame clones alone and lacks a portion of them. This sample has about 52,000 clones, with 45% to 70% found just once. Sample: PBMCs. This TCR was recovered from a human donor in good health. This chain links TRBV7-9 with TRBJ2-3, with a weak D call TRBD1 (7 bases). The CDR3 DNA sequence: TGTGCCAGCAGCTCGGGCAGGGGGGTTTCGAATACGCAGTATTTT. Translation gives CASSSGRGVSNTQYF.